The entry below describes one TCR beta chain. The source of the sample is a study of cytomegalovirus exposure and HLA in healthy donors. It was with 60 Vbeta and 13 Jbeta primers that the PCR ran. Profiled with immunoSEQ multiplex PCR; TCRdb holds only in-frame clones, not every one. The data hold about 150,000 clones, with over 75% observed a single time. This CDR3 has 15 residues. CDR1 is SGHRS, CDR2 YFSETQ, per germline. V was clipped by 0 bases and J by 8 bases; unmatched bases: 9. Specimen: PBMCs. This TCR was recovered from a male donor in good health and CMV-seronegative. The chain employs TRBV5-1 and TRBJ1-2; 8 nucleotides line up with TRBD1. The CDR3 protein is CASSLEGRGQGGYTF. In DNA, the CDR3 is TGCGCCAGCAGCTTGGAAGGCAGGGGGCAGGGAGGCTACACCTTC. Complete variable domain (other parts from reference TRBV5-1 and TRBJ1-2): KAGVTQTPRYLIKTRGQQVTLSCSPISGHRSVSWYQQTPGQGLQFLFEYFSETQRNKGNFPGRFSGRQFSNSRSEMNVSTLELGDSALYLCASSLEGRGQGGYTFGSGTRLTVV.